Listed below are T cell receptor beta chains from one sample, sequenced in a study of response to subunit inactivated influenza vaccine. TCRdb itself ran the RT-PCR reads through MiXCR, one entry per CDR3 protein. The sample consists of more than 700,000 distinct CDR3 sequences, less than 25% of them appearing once. The sample was PBMCs from blood, taken more than 4 days after vaccination. The origin of the receptors is a man in his fifties or sixties who received an inactivated influenza vaccine. CDR3s include the opening cysteine and the closing phenylalanine or tryptophan. The D gene is left open where the match is weak. Size tells how often a clone was seen (once, few, many) or the class of an expanded clone, and some rows leave it out.

d_call clone_size j_call v_call cdr3_aa cdr3_nt
TRBD1 . TRBJ2-7 TRBV19 CASSMVGQNSYEQYF TGTGCCAGTAGTATGGTGGGACAGAACTCCTACGAGCAGTACTTC
. few TRBJ2-3 TRBV11-2 CASRRIPWLGGQTDTQYF TGTGCCAGCAGACGAATTCCTTGGCTAGGGGGTCAAACAGATACGCAGTATTTT
. few TRBJ2-2 TRBV6-5 CASSYGRGAYTGELFF TGTGCCAGCAGTTACGGCCGGGGAGCGTATACCGGGGAGCTGTTTTTT
. many TRBJ1-2 TRBV20-1 CSAVDGVQGYTF TGCAGTGCTGTCGACGGTGTCCAAGGCTACACCTTC
TRBD1 . TRBJ1-1 TRBV15 CATSNPRIGQGRSIAFF TGTGCCACCAGCAATCCACGGATCGGACAGGGACGGAGTATAGCTTTCTTT
. . TRBJ2-7 TRBV20-1 CSASGDQVSRYEQYF TGCAGTGCTAGTGGGGACCAGGTCAGTCGCTACGAGCAGTACTTC
TRBD2 . TRBJ2-1 TRBV12-3/TRBV12-4 CASSLWTSGRQSSYNEQFF TGTGCCAGCAGTTTATGGACTAGCGGGAGGCAAAGCTCCTACAATGAGCAGTTCTTC
. few TRBJ2-5 TRBV7-6 CASSLVTQAAETQYF TGTGCCAGCAGCTTAGTTACTCAGGCGGCAGAGACCCAGTACTTC
. . TRBJ2-7 TRBV10-3 CAISLRQGGEQYF TGTGCCATCAGTCTAAGACAGGGAGGCGAGCAGTACTTC
. . TRBJ1-1 TRBV20-1 CSEGGFRSTEAFF TGCAGTGAGGGTGGCTTCCGGAGCACTGAAGCTTTCTTT
TRBD1 many TRBJ2-7 TRBV28 CASSSGQGAREQYF TGTGCCAGCAGCTCCGGACAGGGGGCTCGCGAGCAGTACTTC
TRBD1 many TRBJ1-1 TRBV6-2/TRBV6-3 CASSPDRGYTEAFF TGTGCCAGCAGTCCGGACAGGGGTTACACTGAAGCTTTCTTT
. . TRBJ1-2 TRBV3-1 CASSQGPRGYTF TGTGCCAGCAGCCAAGGTCCACGGGGCTACACCTTC
TRBD1 . TRBJ2-2 TRBV4-3 CASSQKGTGNTGELFF TGCGCCAGCAGCCAAAAAGGGACAGGGAACACCGGGGAGCTGTTTTTT
TRBD1 . TRBJ1-4 TRBV7-9 CASSTQGAVAEKLFF TGTGCCAGCAGCACACAGGGGGCGGTAGCCGAAAAACTGTTTTTT
. . TRBJ2-3 TRBV7-7 CASSVTGSSTDTQYF TGTGCCAGCAGCGTCACAGGGTCGAGCACAGATACGCAGTATTTT
TRBD1 once TRBJ1-2 TRBV15 CATSTRTGSSGYTF TGTGCCACCAGCACCCGGACAGGGAGTAGTGGCTACACCTTC
. few TRBJ1-2 TRBV20-1 CSARGTVYGYTF TGCAGTGCTAGAGGGACAGTCTATGGCTACACCTTC
TRBD2 few TRBJ2-1 TRBV6-4 CASSDSAGGPRSKNEQFF TGTGCCAGCAGTGACTCAGCGGGGGGACCCCGGTCGAAGAATGAGCAGTTCTTC
TRBD1 few TRBJ1-3 TRBV11-2 CASSLVATGGSSGNTIYF TGTGCCAGCAGCTTAGTTGCGACAGGGGGAAGCTCTGGAAACACCATATATTTT
TRBD1 . TRBJ2-3 TRBV10-3 CAIMGQGNKQYF TGTGCCATCATGGGACAGGGGAATAAGCAGTATTTT
. few TRBJ2-4 TRBV4-3 CASSQDGPGSGGKNIQYF TGCGCCAGCAGCCAAGATGGGCCGGGGTCTGGGGGCAAAAACATTCAGTACTTC
. . TRBJ1-1 TRBV4-3 CASSQGSGLTEAFF TGCGCCAGCAGCCAAGGTTCAGGGTTAACTGAAGCTTTCTTT
. . TRBJ2-3 TRBV27 CASTEPYGTQYF TGTGCCAGCACCGAACCCTACGGTACGCAGTATTTT
TRBD1 few TRBJ2-2 TRBV10-1 CASGDRGPTGELFF TGCGCCAGCGGGGACAGGGGGCCCACCGGGGAGCTGTTTTTT
. . TRBJ1-4 TRBV10-3 CAISATREVEKLFF TGTGCCATCAGTGCAACCAGGGAGGTCGAAAAACTGTTTTTT
. few TRBJ2-5 TRBV18 CASSPPEQYGETQYF TGTGCCAGCTCACCACCGGAACAGTACGGAGAGACCCAGTACTTC
TRBD1 many TRBJ2-1 TRBV10-3 CAISGNRGPYNEQFF TGTGCCATCAGTGGTAACAGGGGGCCCTACAATGAGCAGTTCTTC
. few TRBJ1-2 TRBV20-1 CSARNPGYYGYTF TGCAGTGCTAGGAATCCAGGCTACTATGGCTACACCTTC
. . TRBJ1-2 TRBV6-2/TRBV6-3 CASRLTMGNNYGYTF TGTGCCAGCAGGCTGACTATGGGAAATAACTATGGCTACACCTTC
TRBD2 . TRBJ2-2 TRBV6-5 CASSYSASGGAYRTGELFF TGTGCCAGCAGTTACTCGGCTAGCGGGGGGGCCTATAGGACCGGGGAGCTGTTTTTT
. . TRBJ2-1 TRBV19 CASSVGWGNYNEQFF TGTGCCAGTAGTGTCGGGTGGGGCAACTACAATGAGCAGTTCTTC
. many TRBJ2-7 TRBV29-1 CSVEAGGAYEQYF TGCAGCGTTGAAGCGGGTGGGGCCTACGAGCAGTACTTC
. . TRBJ2-1 TRBV7-3 CASSKSGQETQFF TGTGCCAGCAGTAAAAGCGGCCAAGAGACCCAGTTCTTC
. . TRBJ2-7 TRBV20-1 CSAEGREQYF TGCAGTGCTGAAGGACGGGAGCAGTACTTC
TRBD1 few TRBJ1-5 TRBV7-2 CASSSLDRGGNQPQHF TGTGCCAGCAGCTCCCTGGACAGGGGAGGGAATCAGCCCCAGCATTTT
TRBD1 . TRBJ1-1 TRBV2 CASSEVRTGDKEAFF TGTGCCAGCAGTGAAGTAAGGACAGGGGATAAAGAGGCTTTCTTT
. . TRBJ2-3 TRBV27 CASSLSGGPSTDTQYF TGTGCCAGCAGTTTATCTGGTGGACCTAGCACAGATACGCAGTATTTT
. . TRBJ2-3 TRBV5-1 CASSLGGRDTDTQYF TGCGCCAGCAGCTTGGGGGGGCGCGACACAGATACGCAGTATTTT
. . TRBJ2-3 TRBV10-3 CAISEGSSGTDTQYF TGTGCCATCAGTGAGGGTAGTTCGGGAACAGATACGCAGTATTTT
TRBD1 . TRBJ2-1 TRBV27 CASSSDRGLHNEQFF TGTGCCAGCAGTTCCGACAGGGGGCTGCACAATGAGCAGTTCTTC
TRBD2 once TRBJ2-3 TRBV3-1 CASSHGTSGSVGTQYF TGTGCCAGCAGCCATGGGACTAGCGGGAGCGTAGGTACGCAGTATTTT
. . TRBJ2-2 TRBV5-1 CASSLSGHNGELFF TGCGCCAGCAGCTTGTCAGGGCACAACGGGGAGCTGTTTTTT
TRBD1 few TRBJ2-5 TRBV6-1 CASRSRDRSPQETQYF TGTGCCAGCAGATCCAGGGACAGGTCCCCTCAAGAGACCCAGTACTTC
TRBD1 many TRBJ1-2 TRBV9 CASSVTWDSAIGYTF TGTGCCAGCAGCGTAACGTGGGACAGCGCTATCGGCTACACCTTC
. many TRBJ2-1 TRBV7-3 CASSLIASYNEQFF TGTGCCAGCAGCTTAATAGCGAGTTACAATGAGCAGTTCTTC
. many TRBJ1-1 TRBV7-9 CASSWALGEAFF TGTGCCAGCAGCTGGGCTTTAGGTGAAGCTTTCTTT
. . TRBJ2-2 TRBV9 CASSPEGSWMFF TGTGCCAGCAGCCCGGAGGGGTCCTGGATGTTTTTT
. many TRBJ2-1 TRBV20-1 CSAHRERSYNEQFF TGCAGTGCGCACAGGGAGAGATCCTACAATGAGCAGTTCTTC
TRBD2 few TRBJ2-1 TRBV4-2 CASSQMAASGRIYNEQFF TGTGCCAGCAGCCAAATGGCGGCTAGCGGGAGGATATACAATGAGCAGTTCTTC
. many TRBJ2-1 TRBV20-1 CSARPVGSQAYNEQFF TGCAGTGCTAGACCCGTGGGCTCCCAGGCTTACAATGAGCAGTTCTTC
. . TRBJ2-1 TRBV20-1 CSLSGTPTTRNEQFF TGCAGTTTATCCGGGACACCCACAACGAGGAATGAGCAGTTCTTC
TRBD2 few TRBJ2-1 TRBV29-1 CSVPGLAGDGAYNEQFF TGCAGCGTGCCCGGGCTAGCGGGAGACGGGGCCTACAATGAGCAGTTCTTC
TRBD1 many TRBJ1-1 TRBV12-3/TRBV12-4 CASTTGGRFTEAFF TGTGCCAGCACTACAGGGGGAAGGTTCACTGAAGCTTTCTTT